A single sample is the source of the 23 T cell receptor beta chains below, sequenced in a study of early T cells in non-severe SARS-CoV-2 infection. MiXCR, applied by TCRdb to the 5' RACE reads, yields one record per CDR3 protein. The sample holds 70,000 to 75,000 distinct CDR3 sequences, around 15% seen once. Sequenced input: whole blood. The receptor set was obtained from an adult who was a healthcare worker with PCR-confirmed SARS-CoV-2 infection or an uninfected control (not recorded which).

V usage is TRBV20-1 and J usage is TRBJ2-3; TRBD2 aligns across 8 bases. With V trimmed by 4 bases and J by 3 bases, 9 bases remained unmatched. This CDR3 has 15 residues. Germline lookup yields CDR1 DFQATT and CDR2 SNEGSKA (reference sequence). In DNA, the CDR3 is TGCAGTGCTATACTAGCGGCGGTGAATACAGATACGCAGTATTTT. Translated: CSAILAAVNTDTQYF.

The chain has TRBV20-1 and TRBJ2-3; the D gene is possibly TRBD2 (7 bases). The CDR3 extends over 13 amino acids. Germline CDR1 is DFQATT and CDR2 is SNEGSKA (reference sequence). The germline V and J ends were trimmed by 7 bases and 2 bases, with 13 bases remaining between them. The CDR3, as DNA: TGCAGTGGGTGGGGGGGCAACACAGATACGCAGTATTTT. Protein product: CSGWGGNTDTQYF.

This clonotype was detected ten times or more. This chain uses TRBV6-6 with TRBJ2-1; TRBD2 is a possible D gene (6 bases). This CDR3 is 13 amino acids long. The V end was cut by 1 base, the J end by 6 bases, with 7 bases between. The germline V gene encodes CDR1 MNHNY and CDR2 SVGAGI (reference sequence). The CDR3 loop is CASSYWGGNEQFF. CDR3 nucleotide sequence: TGTGCCAGCAGTTACTGGGGAGGCAATGAGCAGTTCTTC.

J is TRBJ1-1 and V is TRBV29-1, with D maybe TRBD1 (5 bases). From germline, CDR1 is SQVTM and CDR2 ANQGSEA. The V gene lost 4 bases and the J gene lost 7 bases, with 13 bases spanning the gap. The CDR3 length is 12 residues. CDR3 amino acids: CSVARRGSEAFF. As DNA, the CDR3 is TGCAGCGTTGCCCGAAGGGGAAGTGAAGCTTTCTTT.

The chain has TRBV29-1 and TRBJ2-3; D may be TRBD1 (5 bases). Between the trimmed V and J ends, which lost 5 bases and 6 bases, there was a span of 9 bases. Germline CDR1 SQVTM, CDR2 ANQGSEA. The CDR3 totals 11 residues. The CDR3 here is CSVSQGDTQYF. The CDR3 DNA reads TGCAGCGTTTCGCAGGGCGATACGCAGTATTTT.

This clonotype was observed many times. The CDR3 sequence: CASSLGQGLYNEQFF. In nucleotides, the CDR3 is TGCGCCAGCAGCTTGGGACAGGGACTCTACAATGAGCAGTTCTTC. The chain links TRBV5-1 to TRBJ2-1; TRBD1 is a possible D gene (7 bases). Germline CDR1 reads SGHRS; CDR2 reads YFSETQ. The CDR3 spans 15 residues. V lost 0 bases and J lost 3, with 10 bases in between. Using reference TRBV5-1 and TRBJ2-1 for the parts outside the CDR3, the full variable domain is KAGVTQTPRYLIKTRGQQVTLSCSPISGHRSVSWYQQTPGQGLQFLFEYFSETQRNKGNFPGRFSGRQFSNSRSEMNVSTLELGDSALYLCASSLGQGLYNEQFFGPGTRLTVL.

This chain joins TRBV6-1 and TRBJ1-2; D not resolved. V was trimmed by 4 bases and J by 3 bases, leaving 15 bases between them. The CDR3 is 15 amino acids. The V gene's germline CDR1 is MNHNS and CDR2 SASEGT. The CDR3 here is CASSVDPAGDYGYTF. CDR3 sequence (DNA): TGTGCCAGCAGTGTAGACCCTGCCGGGGACTATGGCTACACCTTC.

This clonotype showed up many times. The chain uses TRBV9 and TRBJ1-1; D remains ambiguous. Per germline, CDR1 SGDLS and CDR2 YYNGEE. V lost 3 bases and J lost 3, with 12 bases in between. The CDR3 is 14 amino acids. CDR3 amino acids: CASSGYHKDTEAFF. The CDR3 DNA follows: TGTGCCAGCAGCGGGTACCATAAGGACACTGAAGCTTTCTTT.

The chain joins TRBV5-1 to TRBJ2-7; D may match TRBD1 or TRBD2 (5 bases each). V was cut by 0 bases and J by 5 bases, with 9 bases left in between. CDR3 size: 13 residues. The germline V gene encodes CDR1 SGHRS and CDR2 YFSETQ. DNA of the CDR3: TGCGCCAGCAGCTTGGCCAGGGACCACGAGCAGTACTTC. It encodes CASSLARDHEQYF.

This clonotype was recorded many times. As DNA, the CDR3 is TGCGCCAGCAGCTTATCAGGGGGCGGGGAGACCCAGTACTTC. Translated: CASSLSGGGETQYF. The chain carries TRBV5-1 and TRBJ2-5; 8 nucleotides match TRBD1. V lost 2 bases to trimming and J lost 5 bases; unmatched junction nucleotides: 5. The germline CDR1 and CDR2 sequences are SGHRS and YFSETQ. The CDR3 is made up of 14 amino acids.

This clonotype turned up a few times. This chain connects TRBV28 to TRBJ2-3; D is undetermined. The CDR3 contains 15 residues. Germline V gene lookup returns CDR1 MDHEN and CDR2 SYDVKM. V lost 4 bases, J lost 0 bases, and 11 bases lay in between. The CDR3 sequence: CASSSVNPSTDTQYF. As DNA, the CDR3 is TGTGCCAGCAGTTCGGTTAACCCTAGCACAGATACGCAGTATTTT.

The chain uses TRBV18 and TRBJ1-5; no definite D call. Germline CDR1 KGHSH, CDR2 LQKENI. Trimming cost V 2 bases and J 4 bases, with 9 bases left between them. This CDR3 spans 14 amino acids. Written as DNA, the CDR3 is TGTGCCAGCTCACCATTAAGGGAGAATCAGCCCCAGCATTTT. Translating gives CASSPLRENQPQHF.

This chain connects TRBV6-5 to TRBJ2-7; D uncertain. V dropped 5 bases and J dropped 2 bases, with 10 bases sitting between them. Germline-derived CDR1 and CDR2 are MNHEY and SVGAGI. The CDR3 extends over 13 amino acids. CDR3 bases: TGTGCCAGCAGTCAGGCGGTACCCTACGAGCAGTACTTC. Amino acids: CASSQAVPYEQYF.

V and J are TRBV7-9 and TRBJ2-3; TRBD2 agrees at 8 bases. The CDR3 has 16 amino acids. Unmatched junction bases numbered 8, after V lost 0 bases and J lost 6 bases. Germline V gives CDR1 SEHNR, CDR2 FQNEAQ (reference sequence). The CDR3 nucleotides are TGTGCCAGCAGCTTAGCCCCGGCGGGGGGTGGTGATACGCAGTATTTT. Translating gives CASSLAPAGGGDTQYF. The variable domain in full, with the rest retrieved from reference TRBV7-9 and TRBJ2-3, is DTGVSQNPRHKITKRGQNVTFRCDPISEHNRLYWYRQTLGQGPEFLTYFQNEAQLEKSRLLSDRFSAERPKGSFSTLEIQRTEQGDSAMYLCASSLAPAGGGDTQYFGPGTRLTVL.

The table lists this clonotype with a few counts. CDR3 sequence reads: CASSLGQGEATGELFF. As DNA, the CDR3 is TGTGCCAGCAGCTTAGGGCAGGGGGAGGCCACCGGGGAGCTGTTTTTT. The V call is TRBV7-2, the J call TRBJ2-2; TRBD1 might be the D (7 bases). The V gene's germline CDR1 is SGHTA and CDR2 FQGNSA. The germline V and J ends were trimmed by 1 base and 4 bases, with 13 bases remaining between them. This CDR3 comprises 16 residues.

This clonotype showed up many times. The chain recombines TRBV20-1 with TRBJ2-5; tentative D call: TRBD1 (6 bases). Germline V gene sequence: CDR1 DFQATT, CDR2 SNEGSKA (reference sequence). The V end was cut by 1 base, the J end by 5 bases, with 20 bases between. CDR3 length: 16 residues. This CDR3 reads CSARASVSDSRETQYF. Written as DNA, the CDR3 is TGCAGTGCTAGAGCCTCGGTTTCGGACAGTAGGGAGACCCAGTACTTC.

The CDR3: CASSPQVTGTEAFF. The CDR3 nucleotides are TGTGCCAGCAGTCCTCAGGTGACGGGCACTGAAGCTTTCTTT. The J gene is TRBJ1-1, the V gene TRBV12-3 or TRBV12-4; D is undetermined. CDR3 length: 14 amino acids. V lost 5 bases and J lost 4, with 14 bases in between.

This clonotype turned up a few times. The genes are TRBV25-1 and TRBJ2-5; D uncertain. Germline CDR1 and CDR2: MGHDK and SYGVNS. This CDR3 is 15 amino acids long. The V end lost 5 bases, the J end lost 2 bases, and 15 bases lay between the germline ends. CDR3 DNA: TGTGCCAGCAGTACCCCGCGGCTATTACAAGAGACCCAGTACTTC. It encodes CASSTPRLLQETQYF.

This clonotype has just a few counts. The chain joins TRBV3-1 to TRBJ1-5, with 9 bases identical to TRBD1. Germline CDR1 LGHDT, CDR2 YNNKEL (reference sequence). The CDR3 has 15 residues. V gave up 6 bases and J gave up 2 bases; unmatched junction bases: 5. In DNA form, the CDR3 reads TGTGCCAGCAGTGATCGACAGGGGGGCAATCAGCCCCAGCATTTT. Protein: CASSDRQGGNQPQHF.

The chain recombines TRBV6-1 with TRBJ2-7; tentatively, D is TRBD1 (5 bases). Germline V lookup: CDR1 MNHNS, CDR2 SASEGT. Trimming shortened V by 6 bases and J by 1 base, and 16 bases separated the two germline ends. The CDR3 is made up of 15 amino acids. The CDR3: CASSRIQAPSYEQYF. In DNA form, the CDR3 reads TGTGCCAGCAGCCGAATACAGGCCCCATCCTACGAGCAGTACTTC.

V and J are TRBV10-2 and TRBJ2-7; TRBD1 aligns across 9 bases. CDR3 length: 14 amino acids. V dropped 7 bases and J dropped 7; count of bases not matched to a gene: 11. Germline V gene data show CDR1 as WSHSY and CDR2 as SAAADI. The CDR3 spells CASNSGTGIREQYF. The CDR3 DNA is TGCGCCAGCAACTCCGGGACAGGGATAAGGGAGCAGTACTTC.

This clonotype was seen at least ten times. CDR3 in amino acids: CASSRSGDWQYF. Here the CDR3 DNA reads TGTGCCAGCAGCCGTAGCGGGGATTGGCAGTATTTT. This sequence joins TRBV7-9 and TRBJ2-3; 8 nucleotides line up with TRBD2. CDR3 length: 12 residues. J gave up 11 bases and V 5 bases, and 6 bases lay outside the gene matches. The germline V gene encodes CDR1 SEHNR and CDR2 FQNEAQ (reference sequence).

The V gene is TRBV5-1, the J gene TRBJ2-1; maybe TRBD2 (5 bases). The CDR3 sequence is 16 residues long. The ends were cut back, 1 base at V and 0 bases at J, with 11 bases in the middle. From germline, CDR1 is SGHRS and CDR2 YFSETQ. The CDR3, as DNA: TGCGCCAGCAGCTTGCTAGCCAGGAGCTCCTACAATGAGCAGTTCTTC. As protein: CASSLLARSSYNEQFF.